This is a list of T cell receptor beta chains from one sample in a study of blood T cell repertoires in COVID-19. TCRdb keeps only in-frame clones here, not all; method: immunoSEQ multiplex PCR. Counted here are some 250,000 clones, 70% to 90% occurring once; the ten biggest clones make up under 2.5%. Sequencing was done on a sample of PBMCs or T cells enriched from blood (not recorded which). The receptors here all came from a woman in her forties or fifties who had recovered from COVID-19. Each CDR3 is given with its conserved first and last residue. A D gene is named only where the DNA matches it firmly. Expanded clones get a size class; other rows say once, few or many, or leave the size out.

TRBV4-2	-	TRBJ2-1	-	TGTGCCAGCAGCCAGAGAAGTTGGGAGCAGTTCTTC	CASSQRSWEQFF
TRBV4-2	-	TRBJ2-7	-	TGTGCCAGCAGCCATAGCGGCTACGAGCAGTACTTC	CASSHSGYEQYF
TRBV6-4	TRBD1	TRBJ1-3	-	TGTGCCAGCAGTGAGACAGGGTCTGGAAACACCATATATTTT	CASSETGSGNTIYF
TRBV7-5	-	TRBJ1-4	few	TGTGCCAGAAGCTTAGCGATAGCTAATGAAAAACTGTTTTTT	CARSLAIANEKLFF
TRBV9	-	TRBJ1-2	-	TGTGCCAGCAGCGTAGATCCGGTTTATGGCTACACCTTC	CASSVDPVYGYTF
TRBV6-5	-	TRBJ1-1	-	TGTGCCAGCATCTACGGGGTTTTGAACACTGAAGCTTTCTTT	CASIYGVLNTEAFF
TRBV6-5	-	TRBJ2-5	-	TGTGCCAGCAGTTACTCACGACTGTACCAAGAGACCCAGTACTTC	CASSYSRLYQETQYF
TRBV6-1	TRBD1	TRBJ1-6	few	TGTGCCAGCAGTGTTCGGACAGGGGGAAGGAATAATTCACCCCTCCACTTT	CASSVRTGGRNNSPLHF
TRBV12-3/TRBV12-4	-	TRBJ1-1	-	TGTGCCAGCAGTTTGAAACTTAACACTGAAGCTTTCTTT	CASSLKLNTEAFF
TRBV10-3	-	TRBJ1-6	few	TGTGCCATCAGTGAGACAGGGACTAATTCACCCCTCCACTTT	CAISETGTNSPLHF